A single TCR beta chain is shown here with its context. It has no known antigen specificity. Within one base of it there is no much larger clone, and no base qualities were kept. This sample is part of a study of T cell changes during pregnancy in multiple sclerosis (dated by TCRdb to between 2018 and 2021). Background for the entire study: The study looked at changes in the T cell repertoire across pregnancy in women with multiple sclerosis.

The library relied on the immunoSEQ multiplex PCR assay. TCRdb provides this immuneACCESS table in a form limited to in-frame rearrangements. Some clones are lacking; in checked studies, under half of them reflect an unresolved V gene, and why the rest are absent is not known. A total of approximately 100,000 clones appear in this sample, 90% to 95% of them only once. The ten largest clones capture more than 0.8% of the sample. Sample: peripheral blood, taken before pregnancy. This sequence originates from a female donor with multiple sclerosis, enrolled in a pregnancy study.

This receptor carries the CDR3 CASSHRLAEIYEQYF. The nucleotides read TGCGCCAGCAGCCACAGGCTAGCGGAAATCTACGAGCAGTACTTC. The receptor chain draws on TRBV4-3 and TRBJ2-7; a stretch of 7 junction bases matches TRBD2. Its CDR3 holds 15 amino acids, cysteine through phenylalanine. The DNA shown is the 45-base CDR3, in frame from base 1. The germline V gene gives CDR1 as LGHNA and CDR2 as YSLEER. Relative to germline, V is missing 3 bases and J is missing 3 bases, with 8 bases of the junction outside any gene match.